The 3 T cell receptor beta chains below come from one sample, sequenced in a study of cytomegalovirus exposure and HLA in healthy donors. Sequenced by immunoSEQ multiplex PCR; TCRdb stores in-frame clones only, minus some. The sample shows about 98,000 clones, roughly 90% of them seen only once. The sequenced sample consisted of PBMCs. The receptors shown here come from a man younger than 35 in good health and CMV-seropositive.

The chain employs TRBV7-2 and TRBJ2-7, with TRBD1 as a possible D gene (7 bases). CDR1 and CDR2 (germline): SGHTA, FQGNSA. V was trimmed by 1 base and J by 1 base, leaving 14 bases between them. CDR3 size: 16 residues. CDR3: CASSLVGGGGSYEQYF. As DNA, the CDR3 is TGTGCCAGCAGCTTAGTCGGAGGGGGCGGGTCCTACGAGCAGTACTTC. The entire variable domain, with the rest obtained from reference TRBV7-2 and TRBJ2-7, is as follows: GAGVSQSPSNKVTEKGKDVELRCDPISGHTALYWYRQSLGQGLEFLIYFQGNSAPDKSGLPSDRFSAERTGGSVSTLTIQRTQQEDSAVYLCASSLVGGGGSYEQYFGPGTRLTVT.

The genes are TRBV5-6 and TRBJ1-2; TRBD1 is a possible D gene (6 bases). Germline assignment: CDR1 SGHDT and CDR2 YYEEEE. The CDR3 consists of 16 residues. Trimming removed 4 bases from V and 3 bases from J, with 19 bases in between. The DNA of the CDR3 is TGTGCCAGCAGCGAGGGGGGGCTCAGGGTATACTATGGCTACACCTTC. This sequence encodes CASSEGGLRVYYGYTF.

The V and J genes are TRBV6-1 and TRBJ1-4; 10 positions match TRBD1. V lost 4 bases, J lost 9 bases, and 5 bases stayed unmatched. This CDR3 region has 14 residues. Germline V CDR1 and CDR2: MNHNS, SASEGT. Written as DNA, the CDR3 is TGTGCCAGCAGTGCTGGGACAGGGGCGCAAAAACTGTTTTTT. Its protein is CASSAGTGAQKLFF.